This TCR beta chain was captured in a study of blood T cells in healthy people across ages. Study-level information: Roughly one uniquely barcoded beta molecule per two T cells was captured.

Notes on the study in general: Higher naive T cell percentage went strongly together with higher TCR beta diversity.

Remarks on this clonotype: Its antigen is still unknown.

This CDR3 comprises 15 residues. Germline V gives CDR1 SNHLY, CDR2 FYNNEI. The V end lost 0 bases, the J end lost 5 bases, and 10 bases lay between the germline ends. A second PCR, run for roughly 7 to 11 cycles, used a sample-barcoded 5' primer plus a J-beta primer mix. Each cDNA molecule was tagged by a template-switch adaptor with 12 random nucleotides. No fewer than 3 million CDR3-containing paired-end reads came from each sample. TCRdb ran MiXCR on the 5' RACE reads and lists one entry per CDR3 protein. This table holds under 950,000 distinct CDR3 sequences, approximately 22% found once. V and J are TRBV2 and TRBJ2-2, with D uncertain. The origin of this receptor is an older man in good health. The sequenced sample was blood. CDR3 sequence reads: CASSEAPLGTGELFF. The CDR3 DNA follows: TGTGCCAGCAGTGAAGCCCCCCTTGGAACCGGGGAGCTGTTTTTT. Looking up the rest from reference TRBV2 and TRBJ2-2 gives the full variable domain: EPEVTQTPSHQVTQMGQEVILRCVPISNHLYFYWYRQILGQKVEFLVSFYNNEISEKSEIFDDQFSVERPDGSNFTLKIRSTKLEDSAMYFCASSEAPLGTGELFFGEGSRLTVL.